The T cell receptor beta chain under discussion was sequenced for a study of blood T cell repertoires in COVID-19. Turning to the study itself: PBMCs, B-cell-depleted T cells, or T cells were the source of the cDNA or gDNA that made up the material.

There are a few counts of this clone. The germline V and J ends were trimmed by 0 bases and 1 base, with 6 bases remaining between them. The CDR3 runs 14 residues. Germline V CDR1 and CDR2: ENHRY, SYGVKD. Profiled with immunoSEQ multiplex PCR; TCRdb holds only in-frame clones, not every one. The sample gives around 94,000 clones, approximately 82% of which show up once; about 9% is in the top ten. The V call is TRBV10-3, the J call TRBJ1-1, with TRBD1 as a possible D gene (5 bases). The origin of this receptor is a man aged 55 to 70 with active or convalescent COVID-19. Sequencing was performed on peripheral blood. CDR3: CAISESQGNTEAFF. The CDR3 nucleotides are TGTGCCATCAGTGAGTCGCAGGGGAACACTGAAGCTTTCTTT.